Listed below are T cell receptor beta chains from one sample, sequenced in a study of regulatory T cells in long-lasting Graves disease. One entry per CDR3 protein results from TCRdb running MiXCR on the multiplex PCR reads. Seen here are about 420,000 distinct CDR3 sequences, about 16% observed once, and the top ten hold around a quarter. Another study also made use of these data, one on T cells in Graves' hyperthyroidism and ophthalmopathy.

Specimen: peripheral blood mononuclear cells (PBMCs), collected at new diagnosis, from a patient treated with antithyroid drugs. Receptors originate from a woman aged 18-30 years with Graves disease. CDR3s include the opening cysteine and the closing phenylalanine or tryptophan. A D gene is named only where the DNA matches it firmly. Clone size appears in some rows only: once, few, many, or a class for an expanded clone.

CDR3: CASSQGGLASTDTQYF
D: TRBD2
J: TRBJ2-3
V: TRBV3-1
size: few

CDR3: CASSGRSVSGNTIYF
D: NA
J: TRBJ1-3
V: TRBV12-3/TRBV12-4
size: many

CDR3: CSAGDREYIQYF
D: TRBD1
J: TRBJ2-4
V: TRBV20-1
size: NA

CDR3: CASSLTTGGGDTQYF
D: TRBD1
J: TRBJ2-3
V: TRBV7-2
size: many

CDR3: CASSAGTGNSPLHF
D: TRBD1
J: TRBJ1-6
V: TRBV7-3
size: many

CDR3: CAWSVVTGVVGQPQHF
D: TRBD1
J: TRBJ1-5
V: TRBV30
size: many

CDR3: CASTGIGGGNTIYF
D: NA
J: TRBJ1-3
V: TRBV2
size: many

CDR3: CSVLGRTGGATGANVLTF
D: TRBD1
J: TRBJ2-6
V: TRBV29-1
size: NA

CDR3: CASSLRDSQETQYF
D: TRBD1
J: TRBJ2-5
V: TRBV4-1
size: NA

CDR3: CASSLLRRVGTDTQYF
D: NA
J: TRBJ2-3
V: TRBV27
size: NA

CDR3: CSALKGGAGNTEAFF
D: NA
J: TRBJ1-1
V: TRBV29-1
size: NA

CDR3: CASSSSGPTDTQYF
D: NA
J: TRBJ2-3
V: TRBV25-1
size: NA

CDR3: CASSLYQGLNQPQHF
D: NA
J: TRBJ1-5
V: TRBV7-2
size: many

CDR3: CASTNDGLMNTEAFF
D: NA
J: TRBJ1-1
V: TRBV7-9
size: NA

CDR3: CASSLGQSHQPQHF
D: NA
J: TRBJ1-5
V: TRBV28
size: many

CDR3: CASSLPSWGQETQYF
D: NA
J: TRBJ2-5
V: TRBV11-3
size: many

CDR3: CAWSMGGNQPQHF
D: NA
J: TRBJ1-5
V: TRBV30
size: many

CDR3: CSARNQLGGPYNEQFF
D: NA
J: TRBJ2-1
V: TRBV20-1
size: NA

CDR3: CASSYEGQALYEQYF
D: TRBD1
J: TRBJ2-7
V: TRBV27
size: many

CDR3: CASSGDMGRYQETQYF
D: NA
J: TRBJ2-5
V: TRBV28
size: large

CDR3: CASSHPGLAGGPTDTQYF
D: TRBD2
J: TRBJ2-3
V: TRBV6-1
size: many

CDR3: CAISESGQTISYEQYF
D: TRBD1
J: TRBJ2-7
V: TRBV10-3
size: many

CDR3: CASSSGQTLGETQYF
D: NA
J: TRBJ2-5
V: TRBV6-2/TRBV6-3
size: NA

CDR3: CASRPRMSNQPQHF
D: NA
J: TRBJ1-5
V: TRBV6-1
size: NA

CDR3: CSVLKAGYEQYF
D: NA
J: TRBJ2-7
V: TRBV29-1
size: few

CDR3: CASSEASAGEETQYF
D: TRBD2
J: TRBJ2-5
V: TRBV6-1
size: NA

CDR3: CASSLARSDYEQYF
D: NA
J: TRBJ2-7
V: TRBV7-2
size: many

CDR3: CASSPGRDYNEQFF
D: NA
J: TRBJ2-1
V: TRBV7-3
size: many

CDR3: CASSEKRREIDEQYF
D: TRBD2
J: TRBJ2-7
V: TRBV6-2/TRBV6-3
size: many

CDR3: CASRSDRSNQPQHF
D: NA
J: TRBJ1-5
V: TRBV28
size: NA

CDR3: CSARDSIFAYEQYF
D: NA
J: TRBJ2-7
V: TRBV20-1
size: many

CDR3: CASSLAEGGEDTQYF
D: TRBD2
J: TRBJ2-3
V: TRBV7-9
size: few

CDR3: CSVAPSGLVRDTQYF
D: TRBD2
J: TRBJ2-3
V: TRBV29-1
size: NA

CDR3: CASIETGTNTGELFF
D: NA
J: TRBJ2-2
V: TRBV28
size: NA

CDR3: CASSREGAETYEQYF
D: NA
J: TRBJ2-7
V: TRBV6-1
size: many

CDR3: CASTATGQTYEQYF
D: TRBD1
J: TRBJ2-7
V: TRBV12-3/TRBV12-4
size: NA

CDR3: CASSYAQDPRGYTF
D: NA
J: TRBJ1-2
V: TRBV6-2/TRBV6-3
size: many

CDR3: CASSHQFNEQFF
D: NA
J: TRBJ2-1
V: TRBV3-1
size: many

CDR3: CASSLYEADTGELFF
D: NA
J: TRBJ2-2
V: TRBV5-1
size: many

CDR3: CASKKGGGEKLFF
D: NA
J: TRBJ1-4
V: TRBV28
size: NA

CDR3: CASSFTGTVSEQYF
D: TRBD1
J: TRBJ2-7
V: TRBV7-9
size: many

CDR3: CATSDPRTESYNEQFF
D: NA
J: TRBJ2-1
V: TRBV24-1
size: NA

CDR3: CAIRNQGEETQYF
D: TRBD1
J: TRBJ2-5
V: TRBV10-3
size: NA

CDR3: CANQPRDSAYEQYF
D: TRBD1
J: TRBJ2-7
V: TRBV5-1
size: many

CDR3: CASSFQGARAFF
D: TRBD1
J: TRBJ1-1
V: TRBV27
size: many

CDR3: CASSLDRGVPDTQYF
D: TRBD1
J: TRBJ2-3
V: TRBV14
size: NA

CDR3: CASSFFSSGRVDTQYF
D: TRBD2
J: TRBJ2-3
V: TRBV12-3/TRBV12-4
size: few

CDR3: CASSLPKFPQETQYF
D: NA
J: TRBJ2-5
V: TRBV11-2
size: many

CDR3: CASSLGTDSTAQHF
D: NA
J: TRBJ1-5
V: TRBV12-3/TRBV12-4
size: many

CDR3: CASSPQEGSGGLEQYF
D: NA
J: TRBJ2-7
V: TRBV13
size: NA

CDR3: CASSLVVAVPGELFF
D: NA
J: TRBJ2-2
V: TRBV5-1
size: NA

CDR3: CASSHWTREQYF
D: NA
J: TRBJ2-7
V: TRBV5-8
size: many

CDR3: CASSDESNSYEQYF
D: NA
J: TRBJ2-7
V: TRBV2
size: many

CDR3: CASSLGLEEGNEQFF
D: NA
J: TRBJ2-1
V: TRBV28
size: many

CDR3: CASSSGTETYEQYF
D: NA
J: TRBJ2-7
V: TRBV7-9
size: many